A selection of T cell receptor beta chains follows, all from one sample in a study of shared clonotypes between healthy human individuals. Some clones are missing from TCRdb's copy, which holds only in-frame ones; the method was immunoSEQ multiplex PCR. The table includes roughly 2 million clones, roughly 94% detected once. The sequenced sample was naive CD4+ T cells sorted from blood. The receptors here all came from a man younger than 35 in good health. Both conserved end residues are part of each CDR3. D genes are given only for firm matches. Size tells how often a clone was seen (once, few, many) or the class of an expanded clone, and some rows leave it out.

NA | TRBJ2-5 | TRBV6-5 | once | CASSYGRGETQYF | TGTGCCAGCAGTTATGGAAGGGGAGAGACCCAGTACTTC
NA | TRBJ1-6 | TRBV6-5 | few | CASSYTPVAPLHF | TGTGCCAGCAGTTACACCCCTGTTGCACCCCTCCACTTT
NA | TRBJ1-1 | TRBV2 | NA | CASSSQGNTEAFF | TGTGCCAGCAGTTCGCAGGGGAACACTGAAGCTTTCTTT
TRBD1 | TRBJ2-5 | TRBV7-9 | NA | CASSSGQGNGETQYF | TGTGCCAGCAGCTCAGGACAGGGGAACGGGGAGACCCAGTACTTC
NA | TRBJ2-3 | TRBV9 | NA | CASSPTGRSTDTQYF | TGTGCCAGCAGCCCTACGGGACGGAGCACAGATACGCAGTATTTT
NA | TRBJ1-1 | TRBV10-3 | NA | CAISEQNTEAFF | TGTGCCATCAGTGAACAGAACACTGAAGCTTTCTTT
NA | TRBJ2-2 | TRBV10-3 | NA | CAINLRETGELFF | TGTGCCATCAACCTCAGGGAGACCGGGGAGCTGTTTTTT
NA | TRBJ1-4 | TRBV6-1 | NA | CASRTRAVNEKLFF | TGTGCCAGCAGAACGAGGGCGGTTAATGAAAAACTGTTTTTT
NA | TRBJ2-7 | TRBV6-1 | NA | CASSTSYEQYF | TGTGCCAGCAGTACTTCCTACGAGCAGTACTTC
NA | TRBJ2-5 | TRBV27 | NA | CASMGGEETQYF | TGTGCCAGCATGGGTGGGGAAGAGACCCAGTACTTC
NA | TRBJ1-1 | TRBV30 | NA | CAWRLGPGATEAFF | TGTGCCTGGAGACTCGGCCCTGGGGCCACTGAAGCTTTCTTT
NA | TRBJ1-4 | TRBV6-5 | NA | CASSYRWRTNEKLFF | TGTGCCAGCAGTTACCGGTGGCGGACTAATGAAAAACTGTTTTTT
NA | TRBJ2-6 | TRBV27 | NA | CASSFGYGANVLTF | TGTGCCAGCAGTTTTGGATATGGGGCCAACGTCCTGACTTTC
NA | TRBJ2-7 | TRBV10-3 | NA | CAISESLALTYEQYF | TGTGCCATCAGTGAGTCCCTAGCGCTAACCTACGAGCAGTACTTC
NA | TRBJ2-7 | TRBV6-1 | NA | CASIGTAAAYEQYF | TGTGCCAGCATAGGGACCGCCGCCGCCTACGAGCAGTACTTC
NA | TRBJ1-5 | TRBV4-1 | NA | CASCSHQDSNQPQHF | TGCGCCAGCTGTAGTCATCAGGATAGCAATCAGCCCCAGCATTTT
NA | TRBJ2-2 | TRBV4-1 | NA | CASSHNTANTGELFF | TGCGCCAGCAGCCATAATACCGCGAACACCGGGGAGCTGTTTTTT
TRBD1 | TRBJ2-7 | TRBV5-4 | NA | CASSLDRGFSEQYF | TGTGCCAGCAGCCTGGACAGGGGGTTTTCCGAGCAGTACTTC
NA | TRBJ2-3 | TRBV6-6 | NA | CASRHGLGPDTQYF | TGTGCCAGCAGGCATGGGCTTGGGCCAGATACGCAGTATTTT
NA | TRBJ2-5 | TRBV10-3 | once | CAIRRAPAETQYF | TGTGCCATACGGAGGGCCCCCGCAGAGACCCAGTACTTC
TRBD1 | TRBJ2-7 | TRBV10-1 | NA | CASSESGQTIAQQYF | TGCGCCAGCAGTGAGTCGGGACAGACTATCGCCCAGCAGTACTTC
NA | TRBJ2-7 | TRBV5-1 | NA | CASSLAGGNSEQYF | TGCGCCAGCAGCTTGGCCGGAGGGAATTCCGAGCAGTACTTC
NA | TRBJ1-2 | TRBV21-1 | NA | CASSSGAGNYGYTF | TGTGCCAGCAGCTCCGGGGCGGGGAACTATGGCTACACCTTC